A single sample is the source of the 13 T cell receptor beta chains below, sequenced in a study of blood T cell repertoires in COVID-19. The table came from immunoSEQ multiplex PCR; TCRdb's copy has only in-frame clones and leaves some out. The sample lists fewer than 80,000 clones, 80% to 95% occurring once. The source material was peripheral blood. Source of these receptors: a human donor in a cohort sampled during active COVID-19.

V gene TRBV20-1 combines with J gene TRBJ2-7; no firm D call. This CDR3 comprises 14 residues. V was cut by 3 bases and J by 6 bases, with 18 bases left in between. The V gene's germline CDR1 is DFQATT and CDR2 SNEGSKA (reference sequence). CDR3 DNA: TGCAGTGCTAGTCCCCACGTCTTCTCTAGCGAGCAGTACTTC. Protein: CSASPHVFSSEQYF.

This chain uses TRBV10-3 with TRBJ2-1; 9 bases are shared with TRBD2. Germline V lookup: CDR1 ENHRY, CDR2 SYGVKD. V was clipped by 2 bases and J by 8 bases; unmatched bases: 10. This CDR3 has 16 amino acids. In DNA, the CDR3 is TGTGCCATCAGTGAGCCTCAGCGGGGGGTCCCAGATGAGCAGTTCTTC. Amino acids: CAISEPQRGVPDEQFF.

CDR3 amino acids: CASSIGQGPDTQYF. Here the CDR3 DNA reads TGTGCCAGTAGTATAGGACAGGGGCCAGATACGCAGTATTTT. This chain connects TRBV19 to TRBJ2-3; 8 bases are a match to TRBD1. Trimming cost V 1 base and J 4 bases; bases outside gene matches: 1. The CDR3 length is 14 residues. The germline gives CDR1 LNHDA, CDR2 SQIVND (reference sequence).

The CDR3 region has the DNA TGTGCCAGCAGCTTGTACTCCTACTATGGCTACACCTTC. Amino acids: CASSLYSYYGYTF. V gene TRBV11-2 combines with J gene TRBJ1-2; D is undetermined. CDR1 SGHAT and CDR2 FQNNGV come from the germline V gene. The CDR3 contains 13 residues. V dropped 3 bases and J dropped 3 bases, with 8 bases sitting between them.

The chain recombines TRBV4-1 with TRBJ1-1; D may be TRBD1 (5 bases). Germline V gene lookup returns CDR1 MGHRA and CDR2 YSYEKL. The CDR3 length is 16 residues. V was clipped by 0 bases and J by 0 bases, with 11 bases between them. CDR3 DNA sequence: TGCGCCAGCAGCCAAGACTCAGGGATAATGAACACTGAAGCTTTCTTT. Residues: CASSQDSGIMNTEAFF.

The genes are TRBV6-5 and TRBJ1-5, with D maybe TRBD1 (5 bases). V was cut by 4 bases and J by 2 bases, with 9 bases left in between. The germline V gene encodes CDR1 MNHEY and CDR2 SVGAGI. The CDR3 has 14 amino acids. The CDR3 DNA sequence: TGTGCCAGCAGTTCTGGGGCTGGCAATCAGCCCCAGCATTTT. Translating it yields CASSSGAGNQPQHF.

The rearrangement uses TRBV10-3 and TRBJ1-6; D is uncertain. CDR3 size: 13 residues. The V gene's germline CDR1 is ENHRY and CDR2 SYGVKD. The ends were cut back, 3 bases at V and 6 bases at J, with 6 bases in the middle. Written as DNA, the CDR3 is TGTGCCATCAGTGATCAGGCTAATTCACCCCTCCACTTT. Its protein is CAISDQANSPLHF.

This clone was detected a few times. The chain recombines TRBV30 with TRBJ2-3; the match to TRBD1 covers 8 bases. V shed 7 bases, J shed 10 bases, and the junction held 13 bases outside the gene matches. CDR1 is GTSNPN and CDR2 is SVGIG in the germline V gene (reference sequence). The CDR3 has 13 amino acids. DNA of the CDR3: TGTGCCTACGGGACAGGATTACTGGGGGCGCAGTATTTT. Its protein product is CAYGTGLLGAQYF.

The chain links TRBV3-1 (or the pseudogene TRBV3-2) to TRBJ1-4, with 8 nucleotides matching TRBD1. Per germline, CDR1 LGHDT and CDR2 YNNKEL (reference sequence). V was clipped by 1 base and J by 4 bases; unmatched bases: 14. This CDR3 comprises 19 residues. This CDR3 reads CASSQAHRDRRPDNEKLFF. The CDR3, as DNA: TGTGCCAGCAGCCAAGCCCATAGGGACAGGCGACCAGATAATGAAAAACTGTTTTTT.

This clone is a singleton in its sample. The chain carries TRBV7-9 and TRBJ2-2, with D perhaps TRBD1 (6 bases). The CDR3 has 15 residues. The V end lost 5 bases, the J end lost 0 bases, and 10 bases lay between the germline ends. CDR1 and CDR2 from the germline V gene are SEHNR and FQNEAQ (reference sequence). The CDR3 spells CASSTTGTNTGELFF. The DNA of the CDR3 is TGTGCCAGCAGCACAACAGGGACGAACACCGGGGAGCTGTTTTTT.

This clone was seen a single time. This chain joins TRBV7-8 and TRBJ1-2, with D unresolved. V lost 3 bases, J lost 0 bases, and 8 bases lay in between. Germline V gene sequence: CDR1 SGHVS, CDR2 FQNEAQ. The CDR3 length is 14 residues. DNA for the CDR3: TGTGCCAGCAGCTTCGAAGAGACTAACTATGGCTACACCTTC. The encoded protein is CASSFEETNYGYTF.

CDR3 DNA sequence: TGTGCCAGCAGCCGATGGGGCAGTAACACTGAAGCTTTCTTT. Translation: CASSRWGSNTEAFF. V is TRBV3-1 (or the pseudogene TRBV3-2) and J is TRBJ1-1, with D maybe TRBD1 (5 bases). The CDR3 has 14 amino acids. V was shortened by 4 bases and J by 2 bases, with 11 bases between the two germline ends. Per the germline V gene, CDR1 is LGHDT and CDR2 is YNNKEL (reference sequence).

V is TRBV13 and J is TRBJ1-2; 11 positions agree with TRBD1. From germline, CDR1 is PRHDT and CDR2 FYEKMQ (reference sequence). The J segment lost 5 bases and the V segment lost 5 bases, leaving 10 bases of the junction unmatched. The CDR3 length is 16 residues. The DNA of the CDR3 is TGTGCCAGCAGCGGCCCGAGGACAGGGGGCGATTATGGCTACACCTTC. This codes for CASSGPRTGGDYGYTF.